This TCR beta chain was captured in a study of blood T cell repertoires in COVID-19. Study at large: Samples came from the United States, Italy and Spain, spanning acute and convalescent COVID-19.

Generated by immunoSEQ multiplex PCR, the TCRdb table keeps only in-frame clones and is missing some. The repertoire holds approximately 97,000 clones, with around 87% as singletons. A single count supports this clone. The CDR3 is made up of 13 amino acids. Germline CDR1 is LNHDA and CDR2 is SQIVND (reference sequence). V shed 7 bases and J shed 5 bases, with 14 bases lying between them. Sequenced: peripheral blood. The chain joins TRBV19 to TRBJ2-5, with D possibly being TRBD2 (5 bases). The sequence came from a human donor in a cohort sampled during active COVID-19. CDR3 coding DNA: TGTGCCAGTAAGTTTGAGGGTCCGGAGACCCAGTACTTC. Protein sequence: CASKFEGPETQYF.